This T cell receptor (beta chain) was identified during a study of blood T cell repertoires in COVID-19. Clones were read by immunoSEQ multiplex PCR, and TCRdb kept only the in-frame ones, dropping some. The sample consists of about 60,000 clones, approximately 80% of them appearing once. The TCR originated in a man aged 25-45 years with COVID-19, enrolled during active disease. The specimen sequenced was peripheral blood.

The CDR3 loop is CASSLDWAGRPDTQYF. As DNA, the CDR3 is TGTGCCAGCAGCTTAGATTGGGCAGGGAGGCCAGATACGCAGTATTTT. The chain recombines TRBV13 with TRBJ2-3; the D gene is possibly TRBD2 (6 bases). V dropped 1 base and J dropped 4 bases, with 15 bases sitting between them. CDR3 length: 16 amino acids. Germline V gives CDR1 PRHDT, CDR2 FYEKMQ (reference sequence).